These T cell receptor beta chains were read from a single sample in a study of cytomegalovirus exposure and HLA in healthy donors. TCRdb's table, derived via immunoSEQ multiplex PCR, lists solely in-frame clones and lacks some. The data contain some 150,000 clones, 70% to 80% of them singletons. Sequencing used PBMCs. The receptors come from a man between 25 and 39 years old in good health and CMV-seropositive. The CDR3 runs from the conserved cysteine through the conserved F or W. A D gene is named only where the DNA matches it firmly. Expanded clones get a size class; other rows say once, few or many, or leave the size out.

V,D,size,J,CDR3,DNA
TRBV7-9,TRBD2,-,TRBJ2-5,CASSTIAGGPGETQYF,TGTGCCAGCAGCACTATAGCGGGAGGGCCGGGAGAGACCCAGTACTTC
TRBV2,-,-,TRBJ1-5,CASKWTAGNQPQHF,TGTGCCAGCAAGTGGACAGCGGGCAATCAGCCCCAGCATTTT
TRBV10-1,TRBD2,once,TRBJ2-5,CASSEAREGRETQYF,TGCGCCAGCAGTGAAGCGCGGGAGGGCCGAGAGACCCAGTACTTC
TRBV10-3,-,-,TRBJ2-7,CAISPGLSYEQYF,TGTGCCATCAGTCCTGGACTATCCTACGAGCAGTACTTC
TRBV7-3,-,-,TRBJ2-2,CASSSPGGTGELFF,TGTGCCAGCAGCTCGCCCGGGGGTACCGGGGAGCTGTTTTTT
TRBV9,-,few,TRBJ1-4,CASSVGTGDEKLFF,TGTGCCAGCAGCGTAGGGACGGGGGATGAAAAACTGTTTTTT
TRBV4-1,-,-,TRBJ2-7,CASSQDGQSYEQYF,TGCGCCAGCAGCCAAGATGGACAGTCCTACGAGCAGTACTTC
TRBV27,-,-,TRBJ1-5,CASSLAAGLGEPQHF,TGTGCCAGCAGTTTAGCGGCGGGGTTAGGTGAGCCCCAGCATTTT
TRBV7-8,TRBD2,-,TRBJ2-7,CASSFSGSTYEQYF,TGTGCCAGCAGCTTCAGCGGGAGCACCTACGAGCAGTACTTC
TRBV30,TRBD1,few,TRBJ1-2,CAWSVRGQVLFYGYTF,TGTGCCTGGAGTGTGAGGGGACAGGTGTTATTCTATGGCTACACCTTC